The entry below describes one T cell receptor (beta chain). Its antigen is still unknown. The data originate from a study of Ad26.COV2.S vaccination and SARS-CoV-2 variants. In the study overall: Donor allocation was to the COV1001 Ad26.COV2.S trial arm. Donor got 5x10^10 or 1x10^11 viral particles of Ad26.COV2.S.

Study observations and caveats: The TCR breadth and depth analyses may have understated or missed part of the total T cell responses.

This sample's treatment: some 19 received Ad26.COV2.S at low or high dose, single or two shots; roughly 5 received placebo; per-sample allocation not given. On day 63 after the first injection, vaccine and placebo recipients gave samples. An Ad26 vector was used to express Wuhan-strain SARS-CoV-2 spike as the vaccine. The repertoire was sequenced with immunoSEQ multiplex PCR; TCRdb's copy has only in-frame clones and lacks some. The sample includes 400,000 to 450,000 clones, approximately 90% of them seen just once. Looked up from germline, CDR1 is SGHDT and CDR2 is YYEEEE. The CDR3 extends over 14 amino acids. The ends lost 4 bases at V and 5 bases at J; junction bases unmatched: 8.

The origin of this receptor is a person aged 18-65 years who received the Ad26.COV2.S COVID-19 vaccine or a placebo. The rearrangement joins TRBV5-6 to TRBJ2-7; 8 nucleotides line up with TRBD2. Sequences were derived from peripheral blood, sampled in a trial of Ad26.COV2.S vaccine versus placebo. Here the CDR3 DNA reads TGTGCCAGCAGCCCCGGGACTAGTTCCCACGAGCAGTACTTC. Its protein product is CASSPGTSSHEQYF.